This note documents a single TCR beta chain sequence. The antigen it recognizes is unknown. No base qualities exist here, and no much larger clone lies one base off it. The immunoSEQ Assay was used to sequence TCR beta CDR3 regions from DNA. Per the original workflow: T cell density was computed as TCR beta template counts normalized to usable DNA estimated by amplifying housekeeping genes. Richness was estimated using the preseqR package, with extrapolation to 400,000 templates for PBMC samples and to 120,000 templates for tissue samples. Clonality was defined by subtracting Pielou's evenness from one. Tissue-enriched TCRs were identified through differential abundance testing performed on productive amino-acid clonotypes, with a minimum total count of 5 and an alpha of 0.1. The Jaccard Index and the Morisita Overlap Index were used to measure how much the repertoires overlapped between compartments. TCR beta CDR3s were clustered by GLIPH together with public tetramer-defined viral CDR3s, and at least three viral sequences plus V-gene enrichment were required for viral motifs. In TCRdb, the immuneACCESS table is reduced to in-frame sequences with V and J assigned. These tables do not hold every clone; where another copy was compared, an unresolved V gene accounts for under half, and the others remain unexplained. V, J and clone size reflect that table, while D and trimming were determined from the DNA. This sample is represented by 41,000 or so clones; about 88% of them were singletons. Less than 9% of the sample is taken by the ten largest.

This specimen belongs to a study of T cells in localized non-small cell lung cancer (dated by TCRdb to 2018 to 2021). For context, the study as a whole: T cell repertoires of some 240 early-stage NSCLC patients were analyzed, with tumors being compared against uninvolved tumor-adjacent lungs. The cohort comprised 236 treatment-naïve NSCLC patients with resected, localized lung tumors. A mean age of 66.3 years was recorded for the NSCLC patients, of whom roughly 130 were male and more than 85 were female.

Beyond this particular receptor, the publication reports: Because of the exploratory design, TCR variables were selected using unadjusted p-values without false-discovery rate correction. A median of 57 of the top 100 tumor clones turned up in the paired uninvolved adjacent lung, and some 28 of those clones also ranked among the top 100 of that same adjacent lung. Uninvolved tumor-adjacent lung showed the highest T cell clonality, higher than tumor, which suggests more focused antigenic responses in the uninvolved tumor-adjacent lung. Because multi-region tumor sequencing was not done, intratumor heterogeneity could not be ruled out. Higher blood T cell density associated with longer overall survival, while higher adjacent-lung clonality associated with shorter survival.

At diagnosis, tumor, uninvolved tumor-adjacent lung and peripheral blood were collected and then preserved as a mix of FFPE and fresh-frozen material. For TCR repertoire profiling, the blood samples were analyzed as peripheral blood mononuclear cells. The source was peripheral blood, collected before any cancer treatment. The clonotype was recovered from a woman aged 18-49 years with stage III lung adenocarcinoma.

The DNA sequence reads TGTGCCAGCAGTCTAGCGGGGGGAACCTCTGGGGCCAACGTCCTGACTTTC. This is translated as CASSLAGGTSGANVLTF. In this chain, TRBV7-3 is recombined with TRBJ2-6, and 11 junctional nucleotides match TRBD2. From V the trimming removes 6 bases and from J it removes 0 bases, while the gene matches leave 4 bases of the junction unaccounted for. The CDR3 runs 17 amino acids, cysteine and phenylalanine included. The only DNA kept is the CDR3, 51 bases in frame from the first base. CDR1 and CDR2, per the germline V gene, are SGHTA and FQGTGA.